This entry is about one T cell receptor beta chain. Germline V gene data show CDR1 as SGHAT and CDR2 as FQNNGV. With V trimmed by 3 bases and J by 2 bases, 3 bases remained unmatched. The CDR3 is 15 residues long. Time point here: pre-treatment sample, taken before nivolumab and TIL therapy. The data were obtained in a study of TIL therapy for anti-PD-1-resistant metastatic lung cancer. For the study at large: Patients then received nivolumab; progressors got lymphodepletion, TIL and IL-2. Patients had a median age of about 55 years (range about 35-75). Several tumors were EGFR-mutant and two were ALK-rearranged.

This was the immunoSEQ v3 assay. Generated by immunoSEQ multiplex PCR, the TCRdb table keeps only in-frame clones and is missing some. This table has 50,000 to 65,000 clones, 55% to 70% appearing once. The sequence was obtained from a person between 25 and 79 years old with non-small cell lung cancer. Source: blood, taken at baseline. The chain uses TRBV11-2 and TRBJ1-2, with TRBD1 matching 10 bases. CDR3 DNA sequence: TGTGCCAGCAGCTTGGGACAGGGGCTAAACTATGGCTACACCTTC. It encodes CASSLGQGLNYGYTF.